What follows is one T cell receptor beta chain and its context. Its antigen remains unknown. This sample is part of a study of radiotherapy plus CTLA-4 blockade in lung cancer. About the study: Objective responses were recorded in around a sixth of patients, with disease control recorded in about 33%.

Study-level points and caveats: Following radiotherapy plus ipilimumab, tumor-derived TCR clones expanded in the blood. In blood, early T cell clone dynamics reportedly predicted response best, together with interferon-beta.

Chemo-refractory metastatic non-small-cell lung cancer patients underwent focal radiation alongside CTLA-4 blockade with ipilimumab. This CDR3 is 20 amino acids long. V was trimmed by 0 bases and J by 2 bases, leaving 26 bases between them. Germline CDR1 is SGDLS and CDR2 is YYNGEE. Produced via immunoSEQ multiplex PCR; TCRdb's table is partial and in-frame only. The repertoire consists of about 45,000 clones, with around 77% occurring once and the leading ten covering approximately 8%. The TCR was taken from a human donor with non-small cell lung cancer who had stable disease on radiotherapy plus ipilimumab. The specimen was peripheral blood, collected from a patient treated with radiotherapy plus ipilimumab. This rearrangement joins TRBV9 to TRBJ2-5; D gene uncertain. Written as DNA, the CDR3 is TGTGCCAGCAGCGTAGCTACTGGAATGGGAACGAGTTCAACTCAAGAGACCCAGTACTTC. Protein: CASSVATGMGTSSTQETQYF.